This T cell receptor beta chain was captured in a study of CD4 T cells in relation to SARS-CoV-2 and coronaviruses. Overall study context: Shared crossreactive spike epitopes were mapped to their HLA restriction.

V shed 6 bases, J shed 10 bases, and the junction held 9 bases outside the gene matches. The germline V gene has CDR1 SQVTM and CDR2 ANQGSEA. The CDR3 has 14 amino acids. In regard to this clone: Its antigen is unidentified.

The study's findings and limits: Memory recall responses, not primary responses primed in culture, are what the assay detects.

Sequencing was performed with immunoSEQ multiplex PCR; in TCRdb, only in-frame clones are kept and a portion is missing. This sample has roughly 63,000 clones, with about 94% found just once. Unexposed donor CD4+ T cells date from about 2011-2019, before the COVID-19 pandemic. The chain uses TRBV29-1 and TRBJ2-1; 13 bases fit TRBD2. This receptor was taken from a human donor in good health. The material sequenced was naive CD4+ T cells from PBMCs. The subset: naive CD4+ T cells isolated by negative enrichment. Here the CDR3 reads CSVQVGLAGVEQFF. In DNA, the CDR3 is TGCAGCGTCCAGGTTGGACTAGCGGGAGTCGAGCAGTTCTTC.